This record concerns one TCR beta chain sequence. The specificity of this receptor is unknown. One base away there is no much larger clone; base qualities are not given. The data are from a study of cytomegalovirus exposure and HLA in healthy donors (dated by TCRdb to about 2017). For the study in its entirety: An earlier analysis of under 600 of the donors reported about 250 Gb of sequence data and 117 million unique TCR beta sequences from 150 million to 200 million T cells. The study combined high-throughput TCR immunosequencing, statistical association of individual TCRs with disease status, and machine learning to predict cytomegalovirus infection status. Of the 300 to 450 genotyped donors, 65% to 90% fell in the genetic ancestry cluster associated with self-reported Caucasian donors. A handful of DR-DQ haplotypes were handled as single units for association and clustering because linkage in the cohort was strong. The number of typed donors differed by locus: 629-630 for A, B, C, DRB1 and DQB1; approximately 530 for DQA1; 606 for DPA1; and about 450 for DPB1. The later analysis used no new phenotypic data to find candidate immune exposures, relying instead on TCR beta sequences and their occurrence across donors. Every repertoire in the discovery cohort had been generated on one and the same sequencing platform. Donor age, sex, ethnicity and CMV serostatus were compiled alongside the repertoire data. To study patterns of TCR occurrence, a later analysis re-analyzed previously published TCR beta repertoires from more than 550 donors and added high-resolution HLA genotyping. An earlier analysis of several hundred of the donors applied high-throughput TCR beta sequencing to assess whether each TCR beta V gene segment acted as functional or pseudogenic. Both class I and class II loci were covered by HLA typing, at four-digit resolution. Roughly 310 gigabases of sequencing data and around 87 million unique TCR sequences were included in an early release covering roughly 600 HLA-typed donors. In addition to the first cohort of several hundred subjects, a separate validation cohort of 120 different subjects was used. Among about 370 genotyped donors of the cohort, an average of around 220,000 unique TCR beta nucleotide sequences was sequenced per donor, of which approximately 19% were non-productive. The study was designed to test whether signatures of past pathogen exposure could be identified by cataloging public T cell receptors. The T cell repertoires of 670 or so subjects were profiled by immunosequencing and related to cytomegalovirus serostatus. A later genetic analysis took genome-wide SNP genotypes for 398 of the 666 donors and used that subset as a discovery cohort.

Preparation of the library involved the immunoSEQ multiplex PCR assay. The multiplex PCR relied on a mix of 60 forward primers for TCR Vbeta segments and 13 reverse primers for TCR Jbeta segments. Amplification of the CDR3 region of rearranged TCR beta genes was performed with a multiplex PCR assay on genomic DNA. The amplified TCR beta libraries were sequenced on the Illumina HiSeq System as 87-base-pair reads. The paper's processing steps were these. Across the 700 or so repertoires, a later analysis counted roughly 84 million unique TCR beta chains, 8.5 million to 12 million of which were shared by at least two donors. Raw reads were error-corrected and collapsed into unique sequences by a nearest-neighbor algorithm in which closely related sequences were merged to remove PCR and sequencing errors. CDR3 sequences were aligned to IMGT reference sequences to assign V, D and J gene segments. For a sequence to be retained, a match of at least six nucleotides was required to both a V gene segment and a J gene segment. Rearrangements were classified as productive when the CDR3 lacked stop codons and remained in frame with V and J, and all other rearrangements were classified as non-productive. Following IMGT convention, CDR3 was defined as the stretch from the second conserved V-encoded cysteine to the conserved J-encoded phenylalanine. In an earlier analysis of more than 550 of the donors, sequences lacking an unambiguous match to a single V gene segment were excluded. In an earlier analysis of 450 to 700 of the donors, V segments were called functional above 56.7% productive rearrangements and were called segregating when the between-donor standard deviation exceeded 5%. A statistical classification framework was built for diagnosing cytomegalovirus status from the catalog of TCR beta chain sequences. In a later analysis, TCR nucleotide sequences were compared against IMGT/GENE-DB human TR gene sequences so that V and J genes could be assigned. The TCRdist pipeline was used in a later analysis to assign CDR3 sequences and most-parsimonious VDJ recombination scenarios. In a later analysis, every TCR beta chain was defined by the combination of its CDR3 amino acid sequence and its V-gene family, and reads without a unique V-gene family were dropped. To address suspected cross-contamination and a sequencing artifact, a later analysis removed 592 highly shared, low-generation-probability nucleotide sequences. In a later analysis, a clonal expansion index was calculated for each public chain from normalized within-repertoire ranks of inferred template counts. A later analysis computed generation probabilities with a VDJ recombination model fitted to out-of-frame rearrangements, and checked the results against IGoR. In a later analysis, hypergeometric tests were used to score TCR-TCR, TCR-HLA and TCR-CMV co-occurrence, with a repertoire-size bias correction applied to TCR pairs. In a later analysis, false discovery rates were estimated by permuting HLA or CMV assignments 20 times. In a later analysis, co-occurring TCRs were grouped with DBSCAN, and TCRdist sequence similarity was added when clustering was performed within HLA-allele-positive subsets. Repertoires with fewer than 30,000 or more than 120,000 public chains were left out of co-occurrence clustering, as were roughly five repertoires with anomalous nucleotide sharing. The table comes from immuneACCESS by way of TCRdb, which keeps in-frame sequences with V and J called. Part of the clones is missing from these tables; in studies checked, under half for an unresolved V gene and the rest for unknown reasons. V, J and clone size reflect that table, while D and trimming were determined from the DNA. This sample has about 120,000 clones in its table, and 74% of those were observed once. Of the sample, 2% to 2.5% falls within the top ten clones.

The CDR3 goes from the cysteine to the phenylalanine over 18 residues. Solely the CDR3 DNA is kept, with 54 bases framed from the first base. The cohort was made up of 666 healthy bone marrow donors. At the time of sampling, every cohort member was nominally healthy, though immune exposures that went unrecorded were likely present. Of the 670 or so cohort members, 289 had positive CMV serostatus and about 330 had negative CMV serostatus, and CMV serostatus was not recorded for the donor. A peripheral blood sample was provided by each donor, and peripheral blood mononuclear cells were used for TCR beta sequencing. The Qiagen DNeasy Blood Extraction Kit was used to extract genomic DNA from the blood cell samples. What the study reported, not specific to this receptor: Because counts were too low, about 18 rarely observed V segments, including chromosome 9 orphons, were excluded from the earlier analysis of some 540 of the donors. The study gave a list of over 150 TCR beta chains associated with cytomegalovirus. The classifier was reported to diagnose cytomegalovirus status with high specificity and sensitivity in both the original and validation cohorts. Across donors, most TCR sequences were observed very rarely, whereas some public TCRs were present in many individuals. Correlated functional status among segregating V segments might reflect linkage disequilibrium, but an unknown experimental factor could not be ruled out. V-gene and J-gene trimming of TCR beta chains was associated with a missense DCLRE1C variant in a later genetic analysis, and the association was replicated in an independent cohort. In this cohort, only TCR beta chains were sequenced, and detectable features were limited by the absence of alpha or paired-chain data. The authors suggested that the approach could potentially be generalized to other disease states and immunological phenotypes. Because HLA typing was unavailable for some donors at each locus, only the typed subset was used in association tests. According to a later analysis, parvovirus B19, influenza, CMV and Epstein-Barr virus appeared linked to several top co-occurrence clusters. In a later analysis, HLA-associated TCR beta chains were found to be more clonally expanded and to have lower generation probabilities than equally common non-associated chains. A further reported finding was that TCR beta sequences accurately predicted the HLA-A and HLA-B alleles for most subjects in the first cohort. An earlier analysis of around 600 of the donors showed that most TCR beta V segments appeared in productive rearrangements either about 87% or about 30% of the time, which broadly matched IMGT annotations. In a later analysis, the rate of TCR association differed among HLA loci, with DRB1 alleles having the most associated TCRs and HLA-C alleles having the fewest. In a later genetic analysis, fewer N-insertions in productive TCRs were reported among donors in an Asian-associated ancestry cluster than the roughly 640-donor mean. The presence/absence analyses assumed that sequencing depth was roughly uniform across donors, and that assumption may not be true. CMV serostatus was the only immune exposure information available for the cohort. In vitro tests confirmed that three of the cytomegalovirus-associated TCR beta chains recognize cytomegalovirus antigens. In a later analysis, 16,951 TCR beta sequences were associated with specific HLA alleles at a false discovery rate of 0.05. Most CMV-associated TCR beta chains appeared to be HLA-restricted in a later analysis, and the HLA associations seemed to be driven largely by CMV exposure. Because the 87-base-pair reads could not distinguish some IMGT-functional V segments, including TRBV6-2 and TRBV6-3, those segments were excluded. The sequencing pipeline was judged likely to have produced a cluster of highly shared sequence variants as a technical artifact. When HLA alleles, especially DR and DQ, strongly co-occurred, attributing TCR associations to individual alleles was difficult.

The clonotype was recovered from a human donor in good health. Sequences were obtained from PBMCs. The rearrangement joined TRBV21-1 to TRBJ2-5; the DNA was not used to check the table's D call, TRBD2. TRBV21-1 is a known pseudogene. The encoded CDR3 is CASRLAGGKWSCQETQYF. The nucleotide sequence reads as follows: TGTGCCAGCCGACTAGCGGGGGGGAAATGGAGTTGTCAAGAGACCCAGTACTTC.